One and the same sample provided the 26 T cell receptor beta chains below, sequenced in a study of blood T cells in healthy people across ages. Together with a sample-barcoded 5' primer, a J-beta primer mix was included in a second PCR lasting roughly 6 to 12 cycles. TCRdb reanalysed the 5' RACE reads using MiXCR and keeps one entry per CDR3 protein. Here the sample spans some 1.1 million distinct CDR3 sequences, 30% to 40% being singletons. Sample: blood. All receptors come from a man between 18 and 29 years old in good health.

The chain recombines TRBV12-3 or TRBV12-4 with TRBJ2-1; D is unclear. The V end lost 5 bases, the J end lost 10 bases, and 12 bases lay between the germline ends. This CDR3 spans 12 amino acids. CDR3 in amino acids: CASSATQDEQFF. For the CDR3, the DNA is TGTGCCAGCAGTGCCACTCAGGACGAGCAGTTCTTC.

As for this clonotype: The germline gene is not matched at one end of the junction; a read error may be the cause. The V and J genes are TRBV7-6 and TRBJ2-1, with D possibly matching TRBD2 (6 bases). The CDR3 contains 12 residues. The germline V gene encodes CDR1 SGHVS and CDR2 FNYEAQ. CDR3 coding DNA: TGCTGCGCGGGGACCCCCGGGGGTGAGCAGTTCTTC. Translating gives CCAGTPGGEQFF.

This clonotype has only a few counts. The chain carries TRBV9 and TRBJ2-7; the D is unclear. From germline, CDR1 is SGDLS and CDR2 YYNGEE. V shed 0 bases and J shed 2 bases, with 9 bases lying between them. The CDR3 runs to 14 residues. The CDR3 nucleotides read TGTGCCAGCAGCGTAGCTCCAGGCCCCTACGAGCAGTACTTC. The encoded protein is CASSVAPGPYEQYF.

The chain links TRBV5-1 to TRBJ2-1; 8 positions agree with TRBD1. Trimming at V came to 9 bases and at J to 10 bases, leaving 18 bases not matched to a gene. This CDR3 has 15 amino acids. In germline, CDR1 is SGHRS, CDR2 YFSETQ. The CDR3 DNA sequence: TGCGCCAACGCCCGATCCGGGACAGGTTCATACGAGCAGTTCTTC. Translated, it gives CANARSGTGSYEQFF. Looking up the rest from reference TRBV5-1 and TRBJ2-1 gives the full variable domain: KAGVTQTPRYLIKTRGQQVTLSCSPISGHRSVSWYQQTPGQGLQFLFEYFSETQRNKGNFPGRFSGRQFSNSRSEMNVSTLELGDSALYLCANARSGTGSYEQFFGPGTRLTVL.

The chain combines TRBV9 with TRBJ1-4, with a weak D call TRBD1 (6 bases). Germline V CDR1 and CDR2: SGDLS, YYNGEE. Trimming cost V 4 bases and J 4 bases, with 20 bases left between them. CDR3 length: 17 residues. The chain's CDR3 is CASSSPSEGGYNEKLFF. The DNA of the CDR3 is TGTGCCAGCAGCTCCCCTTCGGAGGGGGGATATAATGAAAAACTGTTTTTT.

This clonotype was seen a handful of times. The genes are TRBV11-2 and TRBJ2-3; D unresolved. Germline V gives CDR1 SGHAT, CDR2 FQNNGV. V lost 2 bases to trimming and J lost 3 bases, with 12 bases between them. The CDR3 is 15 residues long. The CDR3 sequence: CASSLTGRVTDTQYF. CDR3 bases: TGTGCCAGCAGCTTAACCGGAAGGGTTACAGATACGCAGTATTTT. The variable domain in full, completed from reference TRBV11-2 and TRBJ2-3, reads EAGVAQSPRYKIIEKRQSVAFWCNPISGHATLYWYQQILGQGPKLLIQFQNNGVVDDSQLPKDRFSAERLKGVDSTLKIQPAKLEDSAVYLCASSLTGRVTDTQYFGPGTRLTVL.

This chain links TRBV27 with TRBJ1-5; D is undetermined. Trimming removed 8 bases at V and 5 bases at J, with 13 bases between. This CDR3 has 13 amino acids. Germline V CDR1 and CDR2: MNHEY, SMNVEV (reference sequence). In nucleotides, the CDR3 is TGTGCCAGCGGATTTGACCCAGATCAGCCCCAGCATTTT. This sequence encodes CASGFDPDQPQHF.

This clonotype was observed a few times. This sequence joins TRBV12-3 or TRBV12-4 and TRBJ2-1; 7 nucleotides agree with TRBD2. This CDR3 comprises 15 residues. With 6 bases clipped from V and 0 bases from J, the junction kept 5 bases outside the gene matches. Written as DNA, the CDR3 is TGTGCCAGCAGCCGCAGGGAGGGCTCCTACAATGAGCAGTTCTTC. Its protein product is CASSRREGSYNEQFF.

In its sample, this clonotype was seen a few times. The chain joins TRBV10-3 to TRBJ2-3; D call uncertain. The V end lost 6 bases, the J end lost 4 bases, and 8 bases lay between the germline ends. Germline CDR1 and CDR2: ENHRY and SYGVKD. CDR3 size: 12 residues. The DNA for the CDR3 is TGTGCCATCAGCGGCCCCCCAGATACGCAGTATTTT. This translates into CAISGPPDTQYF.

This clonotype was detected only a few times. The chain has TRBV7-9 and TRBJ2-3, with D unresolved. CDR1 and CDR2 from the germline V gene are SEHNR and FQNEAQ (reference sequence). V lost 6 bases and J lost 11, with 9 bases in between. This CDR3 is built from 10 residues. CDR3 amino acids: CASSSWVQYF. CDR3 bases: TGTGCCAGCAGTTCGTGGGTGCAGTATTTT. The whole variable domain, remainder taken from reference TRBV7-9 and TRBJ2-3, is DTGVSQNPRHKITKRGQNVTFRCDPISEHNRLYWYRQTLGQGPEFLTYFQNEAQLEKSRLLSDRFSAERPKGSFSTLEIQRTEQGDSAMYLCASSSWVQYFGPGTRLTVL.

This clonotype appeared a few times. V gene TRBV15 combines with J gene TRBJ1-2; TRBD1 is a possible D gene (5 bases). Germline V gene data show CDR1 as LNHNV and CDR2 as YYDKDF (reference sequence). The CDR3 is 15 amino acids. Trimming took 0 bases from V and 2 from J, leaving 10 bases between them. The CDR3 DNA is TGTGCCACCAGCAGAGATCGGGGGGGGAACTATGGCTACACCTTC. This translates into CATSRDRGGNYGYTF.

This clonotype was observed many times. The chain links TRBV29-1 to TRBJ2-1, with 9 bases aligning to TRBD2. In germline, CDR1 is SQVTM, CDR2 ANQGSEA. The trim removed 7 bases at V and 4 bases at J, leaving 8 bases unmatched. The CDR3 has 14 residues. The CDR3 sequence: CSATGLALYNEQFF. CDR3 sequence (DNA): TGCAGCGCTACGGGACTAGCCTTATACAATGAGCAGTTCTTC.

The chain combines TRBV7-8 with TRBJ2-3, with 12 bases that match TRBD2. The germline V gene encodes CDR1 SGHVS and CDR2 FQNEAQ. The CDR3 runs 17 residues. Unmatched junction bases numbered 4, after V lost 1 base and J lost 2 bases. The CDR3 loop is CASSLGLAGAYTDTQYF. The CDR3 DNA follows: TGTGCCAGCAGCTTAGGACTAGCGGGGGCTTACACAGATACGCAGTATTTT.

This clonotype showed up just a few times. The chain is built from TRBV6-6 and TRBJ2-3; D gene unclear. Germline V gene data show CDR1 as MNHNY and CDR2 as SVGAGI (reference sequence). V was pared by 4 bases and J by 5 bases, with 10 bases between. The CDR3 has 13 residues. DNA of the CDR3: TGTGCCAGCAGTTCCCAGAACCGAGATACGCAGTATTTT. Its protein product is CASSSQNRDTQYF.

This chain connects TRBV28 to TRBJ1-1; no clear D gene. CDR1 MDHEN and CDR2 SYDVKM come from the germline V gene. V shed 6 bases and J shed 4 bases, with 9 bases lying between them. The CDR3 contains 12 residues. CDR3: CASRPEATEAFF. CDR3 DNA sequence: TGTGCCAGCAGGCCTGAGGCCACTGAAGCTTTCTTT.

This clonotype occurred many times. CDR3 sequence: CASSLGGYNQPQHF. The CDR3 region has the DNA TGTGCCAGCAGCTTGGGGGGTTACAATCAGCCCCAGCATTTT. V gene TRBV27 combines with J gene TRBJ1-5; possible D gene TRBD1, 5 bases. Germline-derived CDR1 and CDR2 are MNHEY and SMNVEV (reference sequence). This CDR3 has 14 amino acids. V was cut by 6 bases and J by 3 bases, with 12 bases left in between.

This clonotype appeared a few times. The chain joins TRBV6-6 to TRBJ1-1; D not resolved. V was cut by 1 base and J by 5 bases, with 8 bases left in between. This CDR3 comprises 13 residues. Germline-derived CDR1 and CDR2 are MNHNY and SVGAGI (reference sequence). CDR3 nucleotide sequence: TGTGCCAGCAGTTACTACAAAGAGACTGAAGCTTTCTTT. Amino acids: CASSYYKETEAFF.

This clonotype was observed a few times. This chain uses TRBV27 with TRBJ2-6; D gene uncertain. This CDR3 has 16 amino acids. Trimming cost V 5 bases and J 0 bases, with 11 bases left between them. Germline CDR1 reads MNHEY; CDR2 reads SMNVEV (reference sequence). The CDR3 region has the DNA TGTGCCAGCAGTCCTCGAAGTTTCTCTGGGGCCAACGTCCTGACTTTC. Its protein is CASSPRSFSGANVLTF.

For this clonotype: The junction departs from germline at one end; a sequencing error may be responsible. The chain has TRBV9 and TRBJ2-3, with 12 bases fitting TRBD2. The CDR3 covers 15 residues. The germline CDR1 and CDR2 sequences are SGDLS and YYNGEE. Here the CDR3 DNA reads TGTGCCAGCAGCGCTAGCGGGGGGGCAACAGATGCGCAGTATTTT. Translated: CASSASGGATDAQYF. Full variable domain (remainder filled in from reference TRBV9 and TRBJ2-3): DSGVTQTPKHLITATGQRVTLRCSPRSGDLSVYWYQQSLDQGLQFLIQYYNGEERAKGNILERFSAQQFPDLHSELNLSSLELGDSALYFCASSASGGATDAQYFGPGTRLTVL.

This clonotype has only one observation. The gene calls are TRBV12-3 or TRBV12-4 and TRBJ1-4, with 7 bases lining up with TRBD1. V trimming: 0 bases; J trimming: 7 bases; junction bases outside the gene matches: 14. This CDR3 contains 18 residues. CDR3 sequence: CASSLALIGGGSIEKLFF. The CDR3 DNA reads as TGTGCCAGCAGTTTAGCGCTAATAGGAGGGGGCTCGATTGAAAAACTGTTTTTT.

V and J are TRBV18 and TRBJ2-7, with D tentatively TRBD2 (6 bases). CDR3 length: 12 amino acids. The V gene's germline CDR1 is KGHSH and CDR2 LQKENI. Trimming removed 3 bases at V and 4 bases at J, with 7 bases between. The CDR3, as DNA: TGTGCCAGCTCACCGCGGGAATACGAGCAGTACTTC. The encoded protein is CASSPREYEQYF.

V usage is TRBV6-2 or TRBV6-3 and J usage is TRBJ1-1, with D possibly TRBD1 on 6 matching bases. This CDR3 spans 14 amino acids. CDR1 and CDR2 (germline): MNHEY, SVGEGT. V was clipped by 6 bases and J by 1 base, with 12 bases between them. As DNA, the CDR3 is TGTGCCAGCAGGGATACAGGGAAGAACACTGAAGCTTTCTTT. It encodes CASRDTGKNTEAFF.

The genes are TRBV3-1 and TRBJ2-5, with D hard to call. CDR1 and CDR2 from the germline V gene are LGHDT and YNNKEL (reference sequence). This CDR3 spans 14 amino acids. Trimming shortened V by 0 bases and J by 5 bases, and 10 bases separated the two germline ends. As DNA, the CDR3 is TGTGCCAGCAGCCAAGATCTTGCGTATGAGACCCAGTACTTC. Amino acids: CASSQDLAYETQYF.

This clonotype was seen a few times. V usage is TRBV27 and J usage is TRBJ1-6; no clear D gene. The CDR3 length is 15 residues. Trimming left V 4 bases short and J 0 bases short, with 7 bases between. Germline V gene sequence: CDR1 MNHEY, CDR2 SMNVEV (reference sequence). This CDR3 reads CASSSGISYNSPLHF. Written as DNA, the CDR3 is TGTGCCAGCAGTTCGGGGATCTCCTATAATTCACCCCTCCACTTT.

Only a few counts were recorded for this clonotype. The J gene is TRBJ2-7, the V gene TRBV12-3 or TRBV12-4; no reliable D call. V gave up 4 bases and J gave up 4 bases, with 14 bases separating them. This CDR3 contains 14 residues. Written as DNA, the CDR3 is TGTGCCAGCAGTTCGTCCCGGAACAGATACGAGCAGTACTTC. Its protein is CASSSSRNRYEQYF.

This sequence joins TRBV2 and TRBJ2-5; D is perhaps TRBD1 (6 bases). This CDR3 spans 18 amino acids. The V gene's germline CDR1 is SNHLY and CDR2 FYNNEI. V was clipped by 6 bases and J by 0 bases, with 23 bases between them. In DNA, the CDR3 is TGTGCCAGCAGATGGGACAAGGAAGGACAGATGTACCAAGAGACCCAGTACTTC. Its protein product is CASRWDKEGQMYQETQYF.